This T cell receptor beta chain came from a study of T cell repertoires in cytomegalovirus infection. Study-level findings and limits: Dominating the ex vivo response were HLA-C-restricted CMV-specific TCR beta clonotypes.

Each CDR3 protein gets one entry after TCRdb re-called the reads with MiXCR. The table records about 47,000 distinct CDR3 sequences, about 20% of them present only once. This CDR3 is 15 amino acids long. The V gene's germline CDR1 is LGHNA and CDR2 YNFKEQ. Trimming cost V 3 bases and J 2 bases; bases outside gene matches: 6. Of note for this clonotype: Its antigen remains unidentified.

The TCR comes from a human donor in good health (CMV status not recorded). Some clones in this sample may be carry-over from other donors' samples. The specimen was CD8+ T cells from cultured PBMCs, collected from culture after CMV antigen stimulation. The chain carries TRBV4-2 and TRBJ2-7; 8 nucleotides align to TRBD1. The CDR3 DNA is TGTGCCAGCAGCCAGAGGACAGGGAGCCCCTACGAGCAGTACTTC. It translates to CASSQRTGSPYEQYF.